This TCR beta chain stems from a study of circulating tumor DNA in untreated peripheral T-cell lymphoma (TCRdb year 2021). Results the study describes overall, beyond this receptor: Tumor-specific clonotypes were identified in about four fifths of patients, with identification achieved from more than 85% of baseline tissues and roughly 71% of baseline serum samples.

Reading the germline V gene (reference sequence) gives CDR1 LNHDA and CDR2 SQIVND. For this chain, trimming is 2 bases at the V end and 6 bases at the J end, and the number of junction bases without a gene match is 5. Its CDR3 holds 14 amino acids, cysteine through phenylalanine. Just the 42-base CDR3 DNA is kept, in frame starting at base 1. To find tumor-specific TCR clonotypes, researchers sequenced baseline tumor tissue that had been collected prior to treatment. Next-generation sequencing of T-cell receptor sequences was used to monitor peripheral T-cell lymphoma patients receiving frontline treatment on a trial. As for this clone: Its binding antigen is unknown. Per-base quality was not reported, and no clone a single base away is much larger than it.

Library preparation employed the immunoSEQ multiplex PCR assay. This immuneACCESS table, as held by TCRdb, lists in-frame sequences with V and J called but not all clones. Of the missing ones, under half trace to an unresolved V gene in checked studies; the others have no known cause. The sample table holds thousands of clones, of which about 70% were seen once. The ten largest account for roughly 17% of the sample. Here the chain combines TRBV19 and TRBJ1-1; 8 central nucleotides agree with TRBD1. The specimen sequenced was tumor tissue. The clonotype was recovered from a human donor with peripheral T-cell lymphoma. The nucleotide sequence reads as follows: TGTGCCAGTAGTATACAGGGGGCGGAATCTGAAGCTTTCTTT. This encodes CASSIQGAESEAFF.